The 23 T cell receptor beta chains given below trace back to one sample, sequenced in a study of blood T cell repertoires in COVID-19 (dated by TCRdb to about 2020). Libraries were made using the immunoSEQ multiplex PCR assay. TCRdb obtained this table from immuneACCESS and retained in-frame rearrangements with V and J assigned. These tables miss some clones; where compared with another copy, unresolved V genes account for less than half of the shortfall, and the remainder is unexplained. Here the sample has hundreds of thousands of clones; around 89% occur a single time. The ten most abundant clones make up under 9.5% of the sample. What was sequenced was PBMCs or T cells enriched from blood (not recorded which). All receptors come from a man aged 35 to 55 who had recovered from COVID-19.

This rearrangement joins TRBV19 to TRBJ2-3, with TRBD2 matching 7 bases. The germline V gene has CDR1 LNHDA and CDR2 SQIVND (reference sequence). CDR3 length: 16 residues. With 3 bases clipped from V and 0 bases from J, the junction kept 6 bases outside the gene matches. The CDR3 loop reads CASSIMASGSTDTQYF. In DNA, the CDR3 is TGTGCCAGTAGTATCATGGCTAGCGGAAGCACAGATACGCAGTATTTT.

The rearrangement links TRBV5-5 to TRBJ2-7, with TRBD2 identical over 9 bases. The V and J ends lost 0 bases and 4 bases, in that order; junction bases with no gene match: 2. The CDR3 is 14 amino acids. Germline CDR1 reads SGHKS; CDR2 reads YYEKEE (reference sequence). DNA for the CDR3: TGTGCCAGCAGCTTGGCCAGCGGGAGGTACGAGCAGTACTTC. Amino acid sequence: CASSLASGRYEQYF. Combining the CDR3 with reference TRBV5-5 and TRBJ2-7 gives the whole variable domain DAGVTQSPTHLIKTRGQQVTLRCSPISGHKSVSWYQQVLGQGPQFIFQYYEKEERGRGNFPDRFSARQFPNYSSELNVNALLLGDSALYLCASSLASGRYEQYFGPGTRLTVT.

J is TRBJ2-1 and V is TRBV7-2; D is undetermined. V shed 1 base and J shed 12 bases, with 7 bases lying between them. The CDR3 is 11 residues long. The germline V gene has CDR1 SGHTA and CDR2 FQGNSA. The chain's CDR3 is CASSLGRGQFF. The CDR3 coding sequence is TGTGCCAGCAGCTTAGGACGAGGGCAGTTCTTC.

The gene calls are TRBV30 and TRBJ1-4; D remains unclear. This CDR3 is built from 11 residues. Deletions cut 0 bases from V and 8 bases from J, with 4 bases between. Per germline, CDR1 GTSNPN and CDR2 SVGIG (reference sequence). The CDR3 coding sequence is TGTGCCTGGAGTGTGGGCGAAAAACTGTTTTTT. Translating it yields CAWSVGEKLFF.

The rearrangement uses TRBV5-1 and TRBJ2-5; unclear D gene. Germline V CDR1 and CDR2: SGHRS, YFSETQ. V was trimmed by 0 bases and J by 2 bases, leaving 11 bases between them. The CDR3 spans 15 residues. The CDR3 nucleotides are TGCGCCAGCAGCTTGGCATTGTCAGTACAAGAGACCCAGTACTTC. Its protein product is CASSLALSVQETQYF.

The CDR3 nucleotides read TGTGCCAGCAGCGTAATACAGGGTACAACAGAGACCCAGTACTTC. It translates to CASSVIQGTTETQYF. The chain has TRBV9 and TRBJ2-5; the D gene is possibly TRBD1 (6 bases). The CDR3 runs to 15 residues. With 1 base removed from V and 4 bases from J, the gap between germline ends came to 14 bases. CDR1 and CDR2 (germline): SGDLS, YYNGEE. The whole variable domain, remainder taken from reference TRBV9 and TRBJ2-5, is DSGVTQTPKHLITATGQRVTLRCSPRSGDLSVYWYQQSLDQGLQFLIQYYNGEERAKGNILERFSAQQFPDLHSELNLSSLELGDSALYFCASSVIQGTTETQYFGPGTRLLVL.

The chain carries TRBV7-6 and TRBJ1-2; D unclear. V was trimmed by 5 bases and J by 7 bases, leaving 11 bases between them. The CDR3 has 12 amino acids. Germline CDR1 SGHVS, CDR2 FNYEAQ. CDR3 nucleotide sequence: TGTGCCAGCAGCAATAGTGTCCGTGGCTACACCTTC. Its protein is CASSNSVRGYTF.

The rearrangement joins TRBV7-9 to TRBJ1-1, with TRBD1 matching over 12 bases. V trimming: 5 bases; J trimming: 0 bases; junction bases outside the gene matches: 1. There are 15 residues in the CDR3. Germline CDR1 and CDR2: SEHNR and FQNEAQ (reference sequence). This chain's CDR3 is CASSRDRGLNTEAFF. CDR3 coding DNA: TGTGCCAGCAGCCGGGACAGGGGGCTGAACACTGAAGCTTTCTTT.

The gene calls are TRBV18 and TRBJ2-1; 8 bases map to TRBD1. Germline assignment: CDR1 KGHSH and CDR2 LQKENI. The CDR3 is 16 residues long. After removal of 1 base from V and 5 bases from J, the junction contained 7 bases not matched to a gene. The CDR3 reads CASSPRQGRNNNEQFF. CDR3 coding DNA: TGTGCCAGCTCACCACGACAGGGGAGAAATAACAATGAGCAGTTCTTC.

The genes are TRBV7-9 and TRBJ1-3, with TRBD1 matching 8 bases. Trimming cost V 5 bases and J 4 bases; bases outside gene matches: 4. Germline V gene data show CDR1 as SEHNR and CDR2 as FQNEAQ (reference sequence). CDR3 length: 14 amino acids. The CDR3 spells CASSQTGVGNTIYF. The CDR3, as DNA: TGTGCCAGCAGCCAGACAGGGGTCGGAAACACCATATATTTT.

The chain uses TRBV27 and TRBJ2-1; no reliable D call. Between the trimmed V and J ends, which lost 5 bases and 6 bases, there was a span of 11 bases. Looked up from germline, CDR1 is MNHEY and CDR2 is SMNVEV (reference sequence). The CDR3 sequence is 13 residues long. The CDR3 sequence is CASSPEVGNEQFF. CDR3 in DNA: TGTGCCAGCAGTCCCGAAGTCGGCAATGAGCAGTTCTTC.

The chain couples TRBV6-5 to TRBJ2-3, with 8 bases lining up with TRBD2. The junction had 5 bases not matched to a gene; V was cut back by 7 bases and J by 5 bases. The V gene's germline CDR1 is MNHEY and CDR2 SVGAGI. This CDR3 region has 13 residues. In DNA form, the CDR3 reads TGTGCCAGCAAGCGGGAGTGGGAAGATACGCAGTATTTT. Translation gives CASKREWEDTQYF.

The chain is built from TRBV5-1 and TRBJ2-1, with 7 bases identical to TRBD2. Losses at the gene ends were 4 bases for V and 4 bases for J; bases not matched to a gene: 8. Per germline, CDR1 SGHRS and CDR2 YFSETQ. The CDR3 is 15 amino acids. The CDR3 DNA follows: TGCGCCAGCAGCAGCCGGGACTACGAATACAATGAGCAGTTCTTC. Amino acid sequence: CASSSRDYEYNEQFF.

This sequence joins TRBV28 and TRBJ2-2, with D possibly matching TRBD1 (5 bases). The V end was cut by 6 bases, the J end by 0 bases, with 20 bases between. From germline, CDR1 is MDHEN and CDR2 SYDVKM. CDR3 length: 18 amino acids. The CDR3 DNA is TGTGCCAGCAGCACCTATTTTACGACAGACCCGAACACCGGGGAGCTGTTTTTT. Its protein is CASSTYFTTDPNTGELFF. Full variable domain (rest looked up from reference TRBV28 and TRBJ2-2): DVKVTQSSRYLVKRTGEKVFLECVQDMDHENMFWYRQDPGLGLRLIYFSYDVKMKEKGDIPEGYSVSREKKERFSLILESASTNQTSMYLCASSTYFTTDPNTGELFFGEGSRLTVL.

This clone was seen more than once but under ten times. The V call is TRBV28, the J call TRBJ2-7; 9 nucleotides agree with TRBD1. The J segment lost 1 base and the V segment lost 11 bases, leaving 9 bases of the junction unmatched. The CDR3 covers 14 residues. Looked up from germline, CDR1 is MDHEN and CDR2 is SYDVKM. As DNA, the CDR3 is TGTGCCGCGCAGACCGGGACAGGGTCCTACGAGCAGTACTTC. Translation: CAAQTGTGSYEQYF.

The chain couples TRBV6-5 to TRBJ2-7, with D perhaps TRBD2 (7 bases). Trimming shortened V by 4 bases and J by 0 bases, and 16 bases separated the two germline ends. Germline V gives CDR1 MNHEY, CDR2 SVGAGI. The CDR3 spans 16 residues. The CDR3 DNA follows: TGTGCCAGCAGTTGGGCGGGGGCTCCCCTCTCCTACGAGCAGTACTTC. Residues: CASSWAGAPLSYEQYF.

The chain has TRBV5-1 and TRBJ1-2; a weak D match, TRBD1 (5 bases). This CDR3 region has 15 residues. The ends were cut back, 0 bases at V and 4 bases at J, with 13 bases in the middle. CDR1 and CDR2 (germline): SGHRS, YFSETQ. In DNA, the CDR3 is TGCGCCAGCAGCTTGGCCGAAGGGGAGGGCTATGGCTACACCTTC. Amino acid sequence: CASSLAEGEGYGYTF.

The chain is built from TRBV6-5 and TRBJ1-5; D not certain. Per germline, CDR1 MNHEY and CDR2 SVGAGI. The length of the CDR3 is 14 residues. V was clipped by 7 bases and J by 4 bases, with 14 bases between them. CDR3 DNA: TGTGCCAGCACCCGAGGTCCAACAAATCAGCCCCAGCATTTT. Amino acid sequence: CASTRGPTNQPQHF.

The J gene is TRBJ2-7, the V gene TRBV6-5; possible D gene TRBD2, 6 bases. Between the trimmed V and J ends, which lost 5 bases and 9 bases, there was a span of 20 bases. Germline lookup yields CDR1 MNHEY and CDR2 SVGAGI. The CDR3 extends over 14 amino acids. For the CDR3, the DNA is TGTGCCAGCAGTCCGGTCGCGGGGAGATATGGGCAGTACTTC. It is translated as CASSPVAGRYGQYF.

The chain is built from TRBV9 and TRBJ2-5; TRBD2 aligns across 9 bases. CDR1 SGDLS and CDR2 YYNGEE come from the germline V gene. V shed 3 bases, J shed 5 bases, and the junction held 8 bases outside the gene matches. The CDR3 is 15 amino acids. The CDR3 region is CASSEGLASVETQYF. CDR3 DNA sequence: TGTGCCAGCAGCGAGGGACTAGCTTCCGTGGAGACCCAGTACTTC.

V is TRBV12-3 or TRBV12-4 and J is TRBJ2-7; D is uncertain. The germline V and J ends were trimmed by 3 bases and 10 bases, with 10 bases remaining between them. This CDR3 comprises 11 residues. The CDR3 DNA follows: TGTGCCAGCAGTTTGGTGGGCGTTCAGTACTTC. Encoded protein: CASSLVGVQYF.

The chain couples TRBV9 to TRBJ2-2; possible D gene TRBD1, 7 bases. Trimming removed 5 bases at V and 5 bases at J, with 19 bases between. Germline loops: CDR1 SGDLS, CDR2 YYNGEE. The CDR3 consists of 16 residues. The CDR3 nucleotides are TGTGCCAGCAGAGGAGGAGGGGGCCTCTCAACCGGGGAGCTGTTTTTT. It encodes CASRGGGGLSTGELFF.

V and J are TRBV19 and TRBJ1-2; the match to TRBD1 covers 8 bases. J lost 6 bases, V lost 3 bases, and 9 bases had no gene match. The CDR3 covers 15 residues. The germline V gene encodes CDR1 LNHDA and CDR2 SQIVND (reference sequence). CDR3 nucleotides: TGTGCCAGTAGTATTCCGGCCAGGGGGCGCGATGGCTACACCTTC. Translated: CASSIPARGRDGYTF.